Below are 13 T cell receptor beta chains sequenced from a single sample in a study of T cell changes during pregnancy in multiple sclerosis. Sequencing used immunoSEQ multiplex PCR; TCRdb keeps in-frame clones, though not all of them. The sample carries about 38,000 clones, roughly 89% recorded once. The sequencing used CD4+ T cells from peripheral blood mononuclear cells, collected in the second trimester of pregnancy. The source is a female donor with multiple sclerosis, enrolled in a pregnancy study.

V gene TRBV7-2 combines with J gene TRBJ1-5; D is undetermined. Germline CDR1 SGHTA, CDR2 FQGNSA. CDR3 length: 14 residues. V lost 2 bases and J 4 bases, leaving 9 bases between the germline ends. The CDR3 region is CASSLKPSNQPQHF. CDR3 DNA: TGTGCCAGCAGCTTAAAGCCTTCTAATCAGCCCCAGCATTTT.

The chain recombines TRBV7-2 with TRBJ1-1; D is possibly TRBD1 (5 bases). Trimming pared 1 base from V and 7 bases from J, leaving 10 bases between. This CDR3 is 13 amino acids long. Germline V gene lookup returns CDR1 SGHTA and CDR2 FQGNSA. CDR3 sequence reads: CASSLGAGLEAFF. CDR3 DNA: TGTGCCAGCAGCTTAGGTGCGGGGCTTGAAGCTTTCTTT. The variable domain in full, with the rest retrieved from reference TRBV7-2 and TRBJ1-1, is GAGVSQSPSNKVTEKGKDVELRCDPISGHTALYWYRQSLGQGLEFLIYFQGNSAPDKSGLPSDRFSAERTGGSVSTLTIQRTQQEDSAVYLCASSLGAGLEAFFGQGTRLTVV.

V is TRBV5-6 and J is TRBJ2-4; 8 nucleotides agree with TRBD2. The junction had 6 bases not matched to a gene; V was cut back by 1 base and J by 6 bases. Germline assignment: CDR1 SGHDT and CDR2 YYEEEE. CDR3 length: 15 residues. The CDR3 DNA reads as TGTGCCAGCAGCTTGATTGATCGGGGGGGAAACATTCAGTACTTC. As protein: CASSLIDRGGNIQYF. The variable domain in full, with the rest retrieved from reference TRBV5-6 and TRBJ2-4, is DAGVTQSPTHLIKTRGQQVTLRCSPKSGHDTVSWYQQALGQGPQFIFQYYEEEERQRGNFPDRFSGHQFPNYSSELNVNALLLGDSALYLCASSLIDRGGNIQYFGAGTRLSVL.

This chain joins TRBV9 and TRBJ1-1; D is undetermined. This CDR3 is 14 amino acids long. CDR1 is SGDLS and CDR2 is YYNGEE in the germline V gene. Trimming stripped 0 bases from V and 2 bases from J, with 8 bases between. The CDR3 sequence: CASSVAQANTEAFF. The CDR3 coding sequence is TGTGCCAGCAGCGTAGCCCAGGCAAACACTGAAGCTTTCTTT.

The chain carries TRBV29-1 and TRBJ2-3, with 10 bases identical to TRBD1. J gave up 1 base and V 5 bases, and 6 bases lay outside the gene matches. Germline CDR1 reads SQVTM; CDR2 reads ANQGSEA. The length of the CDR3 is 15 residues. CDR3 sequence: CSVMSGTGGTDTQYF. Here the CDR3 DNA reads TGCAGCGTTATGTCCGGGACAGGGGGCACAGATACGCAGTATTTT.

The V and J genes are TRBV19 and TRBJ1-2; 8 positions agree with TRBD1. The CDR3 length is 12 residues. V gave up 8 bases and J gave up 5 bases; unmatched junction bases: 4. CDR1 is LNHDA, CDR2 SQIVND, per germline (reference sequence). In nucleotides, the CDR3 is TGTGCCAGTCAGGGGGCTCGATATGGCTACACCTTC. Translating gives CASQGARYGYTF.

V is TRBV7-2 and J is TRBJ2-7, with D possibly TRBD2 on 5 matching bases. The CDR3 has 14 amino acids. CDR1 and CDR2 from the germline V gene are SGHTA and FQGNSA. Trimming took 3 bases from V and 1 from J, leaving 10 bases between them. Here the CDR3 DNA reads TGTGCCAGCAGCTTTTTGGACTCATCCTACGAGCAGTACTTC. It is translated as CASSFLDSSYEQYF.

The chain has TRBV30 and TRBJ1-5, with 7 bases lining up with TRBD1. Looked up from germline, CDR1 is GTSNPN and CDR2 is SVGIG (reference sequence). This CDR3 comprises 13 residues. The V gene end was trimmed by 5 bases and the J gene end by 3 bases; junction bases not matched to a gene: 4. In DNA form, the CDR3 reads TGTGCCTGGGGACAGGATCACAATCAGCCCCAGCATTTT. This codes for CAWGQDHNQPQHF.

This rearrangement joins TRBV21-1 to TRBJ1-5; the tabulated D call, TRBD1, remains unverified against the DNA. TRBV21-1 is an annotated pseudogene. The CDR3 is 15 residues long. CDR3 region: CASKLTGHSNQPQHF. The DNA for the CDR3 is TGTGCCAGCAAATTGACAGGTCATAGCAATCAGCCCCAGCATTTT.

The CDR3 is CASSQDLFRGSYNEQFF. The CDR3 nucleotides read TGCGCCAGCAGCCAAGATCTTTTCCGGGGGTCCTACAATGAGCAGTTCTTC. The chain couples TRBV4-1 to TRBJ2-1; perhaps TRBD2 as D (6 bases). The V end lost 0 bases, the J end lost 1 base, and 13 bases lay between the germline ends. From germline, CDR1 is MGHRA and CDR2 YSYEKL. The CDR3 length is 17 residues.

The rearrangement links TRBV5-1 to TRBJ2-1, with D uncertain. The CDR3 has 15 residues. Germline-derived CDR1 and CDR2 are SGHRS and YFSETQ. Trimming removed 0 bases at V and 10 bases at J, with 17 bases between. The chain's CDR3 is CASSLAPEPLMEQFF. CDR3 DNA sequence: TGCGCCAGCAGCTTGGCCCCGGAGCCGTTGATGGAGCAGTTCTTC. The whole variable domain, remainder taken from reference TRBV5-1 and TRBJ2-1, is KAGVTQTPRYLIKTRGQQVTLSCSPISGHRSVSWYQQTPGQGLQFLFEYFSETQRNKGNFPGRFSGRQFSNSRSEMNVSTLELGDSALYLCASSLAPEPLMEQFFGPGTRLTVL.

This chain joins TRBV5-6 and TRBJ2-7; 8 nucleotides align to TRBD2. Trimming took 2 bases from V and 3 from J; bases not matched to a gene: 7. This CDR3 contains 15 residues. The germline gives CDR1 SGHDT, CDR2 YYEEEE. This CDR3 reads CASSFRREDFYEQYF. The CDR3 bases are TGTGCCAGCAGCTTTCGGCGGGAGGACTTCTACGAGCAGTACTTC.

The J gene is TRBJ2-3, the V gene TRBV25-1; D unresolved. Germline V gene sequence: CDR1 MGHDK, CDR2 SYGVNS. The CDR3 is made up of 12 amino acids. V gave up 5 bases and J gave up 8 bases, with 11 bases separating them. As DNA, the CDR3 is TGTGCCAGCAGTATTGGTCAGTTTACGCAGTATTTT. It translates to CASSIGQFTQYF.